The clone carrying this T cell receptor (beta chain) was counted once. As yet, its antigen is unknown. Germline trimming cut 6 bases from V and 5 bases from J; bases unmatched to any gene: 5. Germline CDR1 is MDHEN and CDR2 is SYDVKM. The CDR3 has 14 amino acids. The source of the sample is a study of cytomegalovirus exposure and HLA in healthy donors. General study results and limits: On later analysis, the bulk of CMV-associated TCR beta chains appeared to be HLA-restricted.

PCR involved 60 Vbeta and 13 Jbeta primers. Some clones are missing from TCRdb's copy, which holds only in-frame ones; the method was immunoSEQ multiplex PCR. In the table there are 120,000 to 150,000 clones, around 76% of which are singletons. This chain links TRBV28 with TRBJ1-4; 8 bases fit TRBD1. This TCR was recovered from a man aged 18 to 30 in good health and CMV-seronegative. The material sequenced was PBMCs. For the CDR3, the DNA is TGTGCCAGCAGAGCGACAGGGGCGAATGAAAAACTGTTTTTT. Its protein is CASRATGANEKLFF.